The following is a T cell receptor beta chain sequence with its context. This CDR3 has 16 residues. Trimming took off 4 bases at V and 0 bases at J, with 13 bases between the two ends. Per germline, CDR1 LNHDA and CDR2 SQIVND (reference sequence). The sample originates from a study of T cell changes during pregnancy in multiple sclerosis. Some clones are missing from TCRdb's copy, which holds only in-frame ones; the method was immunoSEQ multiplex PCR. The sample holds tens of thousands of clones, over 85% seen once. Source: peripheral blood, taken in the first trimester of pregnancy. The source of this sequence is a female donor with multiple sclerosis, enrolled in a pregnancy study. The chain combines TRBV19 with TRBJ1-5; perhaps TRBD1 as D (5 bases). CDR3 bases: TGTGCCAGTAGTAGGATCAGGGTACTTAGCAATCAGCCCCAGCATTTT. Residues: CASSRIRVLSNQPQHF.